What follows are 20 T cell receptor beta chains derived from one specimen sequenced in a study of Graves' ophthalmopathy and Graves' hyperthyroidism. Amplification of the TCR beta CDR3 regions used RNA transcripts (as template). The first round was an RT-PCR with HTBI primers, and the second round was a multiplex PCR. TCRdb reprocessed the multiplex PCR reads via MiXCR and lists one record per CDR3 protein. This sample has about 590,000 distinct CDR3 sequences, with just under 40% found just once. The sample was peripheral blood or thyroid tissue (not recorded which). The source is an adult man with Graves' hyperthyroidism.

This clonotype was recorded many times. V gene TRBV29-1 combines with J gene TRBJ2-7; weak D call: TRBD2 (6 bases). The CDR3 loop spans 13 amino acids. The germline gives CDR1 SQVTM, CDR2 ANQGSEA. V was clipped by 7 bases and J by 0 bases, with 13 bases between them. The DNA for the CDR3 is TGCAGCGCTTGGGGACTGAACTCCTACGAGCAGTACTTC. Its protein product is CSAWGLNSYEQYF.

This clonotype was found many times. This sequence joins TRBV29-1 and TRBJ2-2; 10 bases line up with TRBD1. The CDR3 runs 14 residues. Germline V CDR1 and CDR2: SQVTM, ANQGSEA. The ends lost 7 bases at V and 3 bases at J; junction bases unmatched: 5. The CDR3: CSGGQGEDTGELFF. As DNA, the CDR3 is TGCAGCGGCGGACAGGGGGAGGACACCGGGGAGCTGTTTTTT.

This chain links TRBV29-1 with TRBJ2-7; D might be TRBD1 or TRBD2, each matching 5 bases. The CDR3 totals 13 residues. Trimming left V 6 bases short and J 3 bases short, with 15 bases between. From germline, CDR1 is SQVTM and CDR2 ANQGSEA. The CDR3 here is CSVAGTKLYEQYF. The CDR3 nucleotides read TGCAGCGTCGCCGGGACGAAGCTCTACGAGCAGTACTTC.

In this sample, this clonotype turned up a few times. The V call is TRBV7-3, the J call TRBJ1-6, with no clear D. Germline values: CDR1 SGHTA, CDR2 FQGTGA. CDR3 size: 15 residues. V lost 6 bases to trimming and J lost 5 bases, with 14 bases between them. CDR3 sequence reads: CASSLSGNNNSPLHF. CDR3 DNA: TGTGCCAGCAGTCTCAGCGGAAACAATAATTCACCCCTCCACTTT. The complete variable domain, with remaining parts taken from reference TRBV7-3 and TRBJ1-6, reads GAGVSQTPSNKVTEKGKYVELRCDPISGHTALYWYRQSLGQGPEFLIYFQGTGAADDSGLPNDRFFAVRPEGSVSTLKIQRTERGDSAVYLCASSLSGNNNSPLHFGNGTRLTVT.

This clonotype has just a few counts. J is TRBJ2-1 and V is TRBV7-2, with 13 bases fitting TRBD2. This CDR3 is built from 15 residues. The J segment lost 8 bases and the V segment lost 5 bases, leaving 6 bases of the junction unmatched. Germline loops: CDR1 SGHTA, CDR2 FQGNSA. CDR3 sequence (DNA): TGTGCCAGCAGCCCGGGACTAGCGGGGAGCGATGAGCAGTTCTTC. Its protein product is CASSPGLAGSDEQFF.

The chain recombines TRBV12-3 or TRBV12-4 with TRBJ2-5; the match to TRBD2 covers 8 bases. Trimming cost V 3 bases and J 5 bases; bases outside gene matches: 5. The CDR3 consists of 14 residues. The CDR3: CASSLGSGEETQYF. The CDR3 DNA follows: TGTGCCAGCAGTTTGGGTAGCGGGGAGGAGACCCAGTACTTC.

This clonotype has a handful of counts. The chain links TRBV20-1 to TRBJ1-2; tentatively, D is TRBD1 (6 bases). The CDR3 has 14 residues. V gave up 5 bases and J gave up 4 bases, with 17 bases separating them. CDR1 is DFQATT, CDR2 SNEGSKA, per germline (reference sequence). This CDR3 is CSARISGQIYGYTF. The CDR3 nucleotides read TGCAGTGCTCGAATTAGTGGACAGATCTATGGCTACACCTTC.

This clonotype was counted a few times. The chain recombines TRBV6-1 with TRBJ1-5; TRBD1 agrees at 7 bases. Per germline, CDR1 MNHNS and CDR2 SASEGT. The CDR3 totals 18 residues. V shed 3 bases and J 0 bases; nucleotides not matched to a gene: 11. CDR3 sequence (DNA): TGTGCCAGCAGTGAGAATGTGGGGGACAGATATAGCAATCAGCCCCAGCATTTT. This translates into CASSENVGDRYSNQPQHF.

Regarding this clonotype: At one of its ends the junction is not consistent with the germline gene, which may arise from a read error. CDR3 DNA sequence: TGTGCCAGCGGCTTAGAGGTCGACAATGAGCAGTTCTTC. Encoded protein: CASGLEVDNEQFF. The rearrangement links TRBV7-8 to TRBJ2-7, with D unclear. Judging by the DNA end, TRBJ2-1 fits better; the J call may be wrong. Germline assignment: CDR1 SGHVS and CDR2 FQNEAQ. There are 13 residues in the CDR3.

The V and J genes are TRBV5-4 and TRBJ1-4, with unresolved D. CDR1 is SGHNT, CDR2 YYREEE, per germline (reference sequence). The germline V and J ends were trimmed by 0 bases and 4 bases, with 10 bases remaining between them. This CDR3 is 15 amino acids long. The CDR3 region is CASSLAGKNNEKLFF. In DNA form, the CDR3 reads TGTGCCAGCAGCTTGGCCGGGAAAAATAATGAAAAACTGTTTTTT.

This clonotype appeared a single time. A read error may explain this, as a much larger clone is one base away. The chain combines TRBV2 with TRBJ2-6; 9 positions match TRBD1. There are 17 residues in the CDR3. Germline V gene data show CDR1 as SNHLY and CDR2 as FYNNEI. The CDR3 loop is CASSGGTGISGANVLIF. The CDR3, as DNA: TGTGCCAGCAGTGGTGGGACAGGGATCTCTGGGGCCAACGTCCTGATTTTC.

This rearrangement joins TRBV5-4 to TRBJ2-2, with TRBD1 matching over 7 bases. Trimming at V came to 10 bases and at J to 0 bases, leaving 9 bases not matched to a gene. The germline CDR1 and CDR2 sequences are SGHNT and YYREEE (reference sequence). This CDR3 contains 15 residues. The CDR3 loop is CAGTATGSNTGELFF. The CDR3 coding sequence is TGTGCCGGCACCGCGACAGGGTCGAACACCGGGGAGCTGTTTTTT. Combining the CDR3 with reference TRBV5-4 and TRBJ2-2 gives the whole variable domain ETGVTQSPTHLIKTRGQQVTLRCSSQSGHNTVSWYQQALGQGPQFIFQYYREEENGRGNFPPRFSGLQFPNYSSELNVNALELDDSALYLCAGTATGSNTGELFFGEGSRLTVL.

The rearrangement links TRBV20-1 to TRBJ2-2; TRBD1 is a possible D gene (6 bases). Trimming took 6 bases from V and 8 from J, leaving 13 bases between them. The CDR3 length is 12 residues. The germline V gene encodes CDR1 DFQATT and CDR2 SNEGSKA (reference sequence). Written as DNA, the CDR3 is TGCAGTGCGCCTCAAGGACAGGGGGAGCTGTTTTTT. Its protein product is CSAPQGQGELFF.

The chain links TRBV7-9 to TRBJ2-5, with D possibly TRBD1 on 6 matching bases. This CDR3 spans 13 amino acids. Between the trimmed V and J ends, which lost 4 bases and 3 bases, there was a span of 9 bases. Germline CDR1 reads SEHNR; CDR2 reads FQNEAQ (reference sequence). The chain's CDR3 is CASSSSGEETQYF. CDR3 bases: TGTGCCAGCAGCTCGTCAGGGGAAGAGACCCAGTACTTC.

This clonotype was seen at least ten times. V and J are TRBV29-1 and TRBJ1-4; D remains ambiguous. Deletions cut 4 bases from V and 8 bases from J, with 11 bases between. Germline V gene sequence: CDR1 SQVTM, CDR2 ANQGSEA. The CDR3 sequence is 12 residues long. The DNA for the CDR3 is TGCAGCGTTGGCGAGGGAAGGGAAAAACTGTTTTTT. Protein: CSVGEGREKLFF.

Many counts were recorded for this clonotype. The V call is TRBV20-1, the J call TRBJ2-7; the match to TRBD2 covers 12 bases. The CDR3 has 15 residues. With 2 bases clipped from V and 5 bases from J, the junction kept 7 bases outside the gene matches. Germline values: CDR1 DFQATT, CDR2 SNEGSKA (reference sequence). The CDR3 bases are TGCAGTGCTAGACCTAGCGGGAGGGCTAGCGACGAGCAGTACTTC. Translation gives CSARPSGRASDEQYF.

This clonotype was seen many times. The genes are TRBV3-1 and TRBJ2-5; D is perhaps TRBD1 (5 bases). Germline assignment: CDR1 LGHDT and CDR2 YNNKEL (reference sequence). With 0 bases removed from V and 0 bases from J, the gap between germline ends came to 8 bases. This CDR3 comprises 15 residues. CDR3 sequence (DNA): TGTGCCAGCAGCCAAGAGGGGCCGAACCAAGAGACCCAGTACTTC. Its translation: CASSQEGPNQETQYF.

This clonotype has at least ten counts. This chain uses TRBV9 with TRBJ1-6, with unresolved D. V gave up 0 bases and J gave up 5 bases, with 9 bases separating them. Germline assignment: CDR1 SGDLS and CDR2 YYNGEE. The CDR3 runs to 15 residues. The chain's CDR3 is CASSVGGVNNSPLHF. DNA of the CDR3: TGTGCCAGCAGCGTAGGGGGAGTAAATAATTCACCCCTCCACTTT. The full variable domain, in which reference TRBV9 and TRBJ1-6 provide the parts outside the CDR3, is DSGVTQTPKHLITATGQRVTLRCSPRSGDLSVYWYQQSLDQGLQFLIQYYNGEERAKGNILERFSAQQFPDLHSELNLSSLELGDSALYFCASSVGGVNNSPLHFGNGTRLTVT.

This clonotype was found a few times. This chain links TRBV20-1 with TRBJ2-5, with D perhaps TRBD1 or TRBD2 (5 bases each). Per the germline V gene, CDR1 is DFQATT and CDR2 is SNEGSKA (reference sequence). Trimming removed 4 bases from V and 5 bases from J, with 20 bases in between. This CDR3 comprises 15 residues. This CDR3 is CSAKGPGALSETQYF. The CDR3 DNA sequence: TGCAGTGCTAAGGGGCCCGGGGCCCTCTCGGAGACCCAGTACTTC.

This clonotype was detected many times. The chain links TRBV4-2 to TRBJ2-7; D is ambiguous. The V gene lost 1 base and the J gene lost 3 bases, with 13 bases spanning the gap. From germline, CDR1 is LGHNA and CDR2 YNFKEQ. This CDR3 is 15 amino acids long. The CDR3 nucleotides read TGTGCCAGCAGCCAAGCTCTGTCAACCTTCTACGAGCAGTACTTC. Its protein product is CASSQALSTFYEQYF.